This T cell receptor beta chain came from a study of cytomegalovirus exposure and HLA in healthy donors. Overall study results and limits: Subsequent analysis found a tendency for first-cohort TCR clusters to co-occur within the approximately 130 validation repertoires.

In the case of this clone: No antigen is known for it.

Only in-frame clones appear in the TCRdb table, and some are missing; sequencing was by immunoSEQ multiplex PCR. The sample has fewer than 120,000 clones; around 89% are singletons. The junction had 12 bases not matched to a gene; V was cut back by 7 bases and J by 6 bases. CDR1 is MNHEY, CDR2 SMNVEV, per germline (reference sequence). CDR3 length: 14 amino acids. Sequencing was performed on PBMCs. The chain employs TRBV27 and TRBJ2-7; 7 nucleotides match TRBD1. The receptor's source is a woman aged 25 to 39 in good health and CMV-seropositive. The CDR3: CASTSADRLSEQYF. DNA for the CDR3: TGTGCCAGCACCTCGGCGGACAGGTTAAGCGAGCAGTACTTC.